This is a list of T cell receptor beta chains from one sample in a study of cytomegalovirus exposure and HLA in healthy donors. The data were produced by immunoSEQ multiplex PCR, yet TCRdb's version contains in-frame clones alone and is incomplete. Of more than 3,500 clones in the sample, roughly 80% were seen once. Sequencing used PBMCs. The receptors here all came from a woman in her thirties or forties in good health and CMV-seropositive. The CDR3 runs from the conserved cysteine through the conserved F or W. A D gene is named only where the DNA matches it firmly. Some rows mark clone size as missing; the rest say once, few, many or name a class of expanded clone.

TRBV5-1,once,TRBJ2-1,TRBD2,TGCGCCAGCAGCCCGGGACTAGCGGGAGACTATGAGCAGTTCTTC,CASSPGLAGDYEQFF
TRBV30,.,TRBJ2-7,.,TGTGCCTGGGGCTTCCCCTACGAGCAGTACTTC,CAWGFPYEQYF
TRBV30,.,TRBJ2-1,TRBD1,TGTGCCTGGAGTCCCCCGCGTCTTCCAGGGGGCGAGCAGTTCTTC,CAWSPPRLPGGEQFF
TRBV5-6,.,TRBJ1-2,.,TGTGCCAGCAGCTTCCTCTTTCTAAACTATGGCTACACCTTC,CASSFLFLNYGYTF
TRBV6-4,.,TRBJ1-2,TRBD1,TGTGCCAGCAGCGAACTAATGGACAGGGGACAGGTCTATGGCTACACCTTC,CASSELMDRGQVYGYTF
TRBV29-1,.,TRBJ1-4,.,TGCAGCGCGAGAGGGAAGAGTCATGAAAAACTGTTTTTT,CSARGKSHEKLFF
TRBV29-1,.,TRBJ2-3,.,TGCAGCGTTGTAGCAGGGGTGTCCCAGGGTACGCAGTATTTT,CSVVAGVSQGTQYF
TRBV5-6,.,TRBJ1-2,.,TGTGCCAGCAGCTACTCGAACTATGGCTACACCTTC,CASSYSNYGYTF
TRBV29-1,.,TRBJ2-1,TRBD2,TGCAGCGTTATCCTAGCGGGAGGCAACAATGAGCAGTTCTTC,CSVILAGGNNEQFF
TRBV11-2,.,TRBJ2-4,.,TGTGCCAGCAGCTCCTTTGGGTCCTCGGGGGTTCAGTACTTC,CASSSFGSSGVQYF
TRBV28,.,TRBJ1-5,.,TGTGCCAGCAGTTTCCTTACGGGGCAGCCCCAGCATTTT,CASSFLTGQPQHF
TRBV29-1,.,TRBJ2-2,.,TGCAGCGTTGCAGGTCCCGGGGAGCTGTTTTTT,CSVAGPGELFF
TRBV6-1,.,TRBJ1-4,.,TGTGCCAGCTCGCGGGCCCAATTAGGGGAAAAACTGTTTTTT,CASSRAQLGEKLFF
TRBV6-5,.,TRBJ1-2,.,TGTGCCAGCAGTTACTCGGCAGGGCGCAGAAACACCTTC,CASSYSAGRRNTF
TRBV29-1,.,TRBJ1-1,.,TGCAGCGTTGGTCACAGGGTTGACACTGAAGCTTTCTTT,CSVGHRVDTEAFF
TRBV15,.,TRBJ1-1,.,TGTGCCACCAGCAGGGGTCTCCTGGGTGGGAGCCTGGGGGCCACTGAAGCTTTCTTT,CATSRGLLGGSLGATEAFF
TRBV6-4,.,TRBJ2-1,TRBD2,TGTGCCAGCAGTGACTCCGGGACTAGTATGCTGAATGAGCAGTTCTTC,CASSDSGTSMLNEQFF